Below are 32 T cell receptor beta chains sequenced from a single sample in a study of identifying expanded T cells in peripheral blood. Clones were read by immunoSEQ multiplex PCR, and TCRdb kept only the in-frame ones, dropping some. The sample has under 110,000 clones, 87% seen once. Input material: blood. These TCRs come from a person aged 18 to 69 in good health.

This clone was counted once. The chain recombines TRBV12-5 with TRBJ1-1, with D tentatively TRBD1 (5 bases). V lost 1 base and J lost 6, with 12 bases in between. Germline V CDR1 and CDR2: LGHNT, FRNRAP. The CDR3 loop spans 14 amino acids. Here the CDR3 reads CASGLEGLYAEAFF. In nucleotides, the CDR3 is TGTGCTAGTGGTTTGGAGGGACTATACGCTGAAGCTTTCTTT.

The CDR3 sequence is CASSQEAPVRSSYEQYF. The CDR3 DNA sequence: TGCGCCAGCAGCCAAGAGGCCCCGGTCCGCAGCTCCTACGAGCAGTACTTC. The chain carries TRBV4-1 and TRBJ2-7; D call uncertain. Germline loops: CDR1 MGHRA, CDR2 YSYEKL. This CDR3 spans 17 amino acids. The V end was cut by 0 bases, the J end by 0 bases, with 15 bases between.

This chain connects TRBV9 to TRBJ1-1; TRBD1 might be the D (6 bases). The CDR3 totals 14 residues. CDR1 is SGDLS and CDR2 is YYNGEE in the germline V gene. With 6 bases removed from V and 3 bases from J, the gap between germline ends came to 15 bases. The CDR3 DNA sequence: TGTGCCAGCACCCCACAGGGTTGGGACACTGAAGCTTTCTTT. As protein: CASTPQGWDTEAFF.

The J gene is TRBJ2-7, the V gene TRBV6-5; D is unclear. CDR3 length equals 13 residues. Trimming left V 7 bases short and J 0 bases short, with 10 bases between. The germline gives CDR1 MNHEY, CDR2 SVGAGI. The CDR3, as DNA: TGTGCCAGCAAAATGGGTCTCTCCTACGAGCAGTACTTC. It encodes CASKMGLSYEQYF.

The chain joins TRBV7-8 to TRBJ2-5; 7 positions match TRBD2. The length of the CDR3 is 14 residues. V lost 3 bases, J lost 1 base, and 2 bases stayed unmatched. Germline V gene sequence: CDR1 SGHVS, CDR2 FQNEAQ. The CDR3, as DNA: TGTGCCAGCAGCTTGGGCGGGAGCCAAGAGACCCAGTACTTC. Residues: CASSLGGSQETQYF.

V and J are TRBV29-1 and TRBJ1-2; unclear D gene. Germline CDR1 and CDR2: SQVTM and ANQGSEA. The CDR3 is made up of 16 amino acids. Trimming took off 2 bases at V and 5 bases at J, with 21 bases between the two ends. For the CDR3, the DNA is TGCAGCGTTGAATTTGTAGCCCGGGGATCTGGATATGGCTACACCTTC. It translates to CSVEFVARGSGYGYTF.

The chain joins TRBV19 to TRBJ1-5, with TRBD1 identical over 8 bases. Trimming cost V 9 bases and J 0 bases; bases outside gene matches: 16. From germline, CDR1 is LNHDA and CDR2 SQIVND (reference sequence). The CDR3 sequence is 18 residues long. The CDR3 nucleotides are TGTGCCAGAGCCCCCGAGGGGACAGGAGGTTATAGCAATCAGCCCCAGCATTTT. It specifies CARAPEGTGGYSNQPQHF.

This clone appeared once. The chain employs TRBV5-6 and TRBJ2-7, with D hard to call. Germline CDR1 is SGHDT and CDR2 is YYEEEE. The germline V and J ends were trimmed by 0 bases and 2 bases, with 9 bases remaining between them. There are 14 residues in the CDR3. In nucleotides, the CDR3 is TGTGCCAGCAGCTTGGCGGGCCAAACCTACGAGCAGTACTTC. Its protein is CASSLAGQTYEQYF.

The V call is TRBV4-2, the J call TRBJ1-5, with D unclear. The germline V gene encodes CDR1 LGHNA and CDR2 YNFKEQ. Trimming removed 0 bases from V and 7 bases from J, with 7 bases in between. The CDR3 covers 13 residues. This CDR3 reads CASSQEGSQPQHF. CDR3 nucleotides: TGTGCCAGCAGCCAAGAGGGCAGCCAGCCCCAGCATTTT.

In DNA, the CDR3 is TGTGCCAGCAGTTTAGGGGGTAACAGGGCTGGAAACACCATATATTTT. This codes for CASSLGGNRAGNTIYF. The V gene is TRBV28, the J gene TRBJ1-3; possibly TRBD1 for D (6 bases). This CDR3 spans 16 amino acids. The V gene's germline CDR1 is MDHEN and CDR2 SYDVKM. Between the trimmed V and J ends, which lost 2 bases and 2 bases, there was a span of 13 bases.

The chain recombines TRBV25-1 with TRBJ1-1; D possibly corresponds to TRBD1 (6 bases). Germline V gene data show CDR1 as MGHDK and CDR2 as SYGVNS. The V end was cut by 5 bases, the J end by 3 bases, with 22 bases between. CDR3 size: 17 residues. The CDR3 loop reads CASSTRYGGPRDTEAFF. DNA of the CDR3: TGTGCCAGCAGTACCCGATACGGGGGGCCCAGGGACACTGAAGCTTTCTTT.

The V call is TRBV6-5, the J call TRBJ2-5; D unresolved. The CDR3 sequence is 13 residues long. V was pared by 2 bases and J by 6 bases, with 10 bases between. The germline gives CDR1 MNHEY, CDR2 SVGAGI. The CDR3 spells CASSYIEVQTQYF. The CDR3 coding sequence is TGTGCCAGCAGTTACATAGAGGTCCAGACCCAGTACTTC.

This clone appeared a few times. V is TRBV27 and J is TRBJ1-1; TRBD1 might be the D (5 bases). V was shortened by 2 bases and J by 7 bases, with 11 bases between the two germline ends. The CDR3 length is 13 residues. The germline gives CDR1 MNHEY, CDR2 SMNVEV (reference sequence). This CDR3 is CASSLGYRSEAFF. The CDR3 nucleotides read TGTGCCAGCAGTTTAGGTTACAGGAGTGAAGCTTTCTTT.

The chain is built from TRBV28 and TRBJ2-7; perhaps TRBD2 as D (7 bases). With 3 bases removed from V and 2 bases from J, the gap between germline ends came to 14 bases. The CDR3 sequence is 15 residues long. Per germline, CDR1 MDHEN and CDR2 SYDVKM. The CDR3 protein is CASSFRGAGAYEQYF. DNA for the CDR3: TGTGCCAGCAGTTTCCGGGGGGCAGGGGCCTACGAGCAGTACTTC.

The rearrangement joins TRBV18 to TRBJ1-6; TRBD1 aligns across 7 bases. The CDR3 runs to 16 residues. The ends lost 4 bases at V and 10 bases at J; junction bases unmatched: 13. Germline V CDR1 and CDR2: KGHSH, LQKENI. The chain's CDR3 is CASSRPGQFMNSPLHF. CDR3 coding DNA: TGTGCCAGCTCACGTCCGGGACAGTTTATGAACTCACCCCTCCACTTT. The entire variable domain, with the rest obtained from reference TRBV18 and TRBJ1-6, is as follows: NAGVMQNPRHLVRRRGQEARLRCSPMKGHSHVYWYRQLPEEGLKFMVYLQKENIIDESGMPKERFSAEFPKEGPSILRIQQVVRGDSAAYFCASSRPGQFMNSPLHFGNGTRLTVT.

The chain carries TRBV9 and TRBJ2-5; TRBD1 aligns across 7 bases. The length of the CDR3 is 16 residues. The ends lost 0 bases at V and 0 bases at J; junction bases unmatched: 5. The V gene's germline CDR1 is SGDLS and CDR2 YYNGEE. CDR3 protein: CASSVGLTGHQETQYF. As DNA, the CDR3 is TGTGCCAGCAGCGTAGGGCTGACAGGGCACCAAGAGACCCAGTACTTC. The full variable domain, with the rest looked up from reference TRBV9 and TRBJ2-5, is DSGVTQTPKHLITATGQRVTLRCSPRSGDLSVYWYQQSLDQGLQFLIQYYNGEERAKGNILERFSAQQFPDLHSELNLSSLELGDSALYFCASSVGLTGHQETQYFGPGTRLLVL.

The rearrangement joins TRBV5-1 to TRBJ2-1; D perhaps matches TRBD2 (7 bases). Germline V gene sequence: CDR1 SGHRS, CDR2 YFSETQ. The CDR3 extends over 16 amino acids. V lost 0 bases, J lost 5 bases, and 15 bases lay in between. Here the CDR3 reads CASSLAFAGANNEQFF. For the CDR3, the DNA is TGCGCCAGCAGCTTGGCCTTTGCGGGGGCCAACAATGAGCAGTTCTTC.

V usage is TRBV6-5 and J usage is TRBJ2-7, with TRBD2 matching over 7 bases. CDR3 size: 13 residues. J gave up 6 bases and V 9 bases, and 11 bases lay outside the gene matches. CDR1 is MNHEY, CDR2 SVGAGI, per germline. CDR3 DNA: TGTGCCAGTCGCAGGGAGGGTGGATCCGAGCAGTACTTC. Translating it yields CASRREGGSEQYF.

The chain combines TRBV28 with TRBJ1-6, with D hard to call. The V end was cut by 3 bases, the J end by 0 bases, with 21 bases between. Per the germline V gene, CDR1 is MDHEN and CDR2 is SYDVKM. This CDR3 has 20 residues. The CDR3 sequence is CASSFSYRGVSSSYNSPLHF. The DNA of the CDR3 is TGTGCCAGCAGTTTTAGTTATCGTGGAGTCTCTAGCTCCTATAATTCACCCCTCCACTTT.

The chain uses TRBV19 and TRBJ1-2; possible D gene TRBD1, 5 bases. Trimming took 3 bases from V and 8 from J, leaving 13 bases between them. The CDR3 has 13 amino acids. Per the germline V gene, CDR1 is LNHDA and CDR2 is SQIVND (reference sequence). This chain's CDR3 is CASSIGTGQGYTF. CDR3 coding DNA: TGTGCCAGTAGTATCGGGACGGGCCAAGGCTACACCTTC.

Turning to this clone: One end of the junction does not line up with germline, which may come from a read error. The gene calls are TRBV6-5 and TRBJ2-1, with D possibly TRBD2 on 5 matching bases. CDR1 MNHEY and CDR2 SVGAGI come from the germline V gene. This CDR3 comprises 15 residues. The CDR3 DNA follows: TGTGCCAGCACCTCAACGGGGTGGGCCCGCAATGAGCAGCTCTTC. Protein product: CASTSTGWARNEQLF.

The chain combines TRBV9 with TRBJ2-3, with 9 bases that match TRBD1. V shed 3 bases and J 6 bases; nucleotides not matched to a gene: 11. The CDR3 runs to 16 residues. CDR1 and CDR2 from the germline V gene are SGDLS and YYNGEE. In DNA, the CDR3 is TGTGCCAGCAGCGACAGACAGGGGGTCACTGGGGATACGCAGTATTTT. Translated, it gives CASSDRQGVTGDTQYF. The full variable domain, completed using reference TRBV9 and TRBJ2-3, is DSGVTQTPKHLITATGQRVTLRCSPRSGDLSVYWYQQSLDQGLQFLIQYYNGEERAKGNILERFSAQQFPDLHSELNLSSLELGDSALYFCASSDRQGVTGDTQYFGPGTRLTVL.

The J gene is TRBJ2-2, the V gene TRBV18, with 8 bases identical to TRBD2. This CDR3 contains 15 residues. V trimming: 3 bases; J trimming: 3 bases; junction bases outside the gene matches: 3. Germline V lookup: CDR1 KGHSH, CDR2 LQKENI. The DNA of the CDR3 is TGTGCCAGCTCACCGACACTAGCGGACACCGGGGAGCTGTTTTTT. This encodes CASSPTLADTGELFF.

On this clone: Distinct nucleotide sequences in the sample also encode this CDR3. This chain links TRBV28 with TRBJ2-7; the D is unclear. Germline-derived CDR1 and CDR2 are MDHEN and SYDVKM. The V gene lost 5 bases and the J gene lost 1 base, with 12 bases spanning the gap. The CDR3 is 14 residues long. DNA of the CDR3: TGTGCCAGCAGTCCACCCGGCAGTTCCTACGAGCAGTACTTC. Encoded protein: CASSPPGSSYEQYF.

The gene calls are TRBV7-6 and TRBJ1-5; 9 positions match TRBD1. Germline CDR1 reads SGHVS; CDR2 reads FNYEAQ. This CDR3 spans 16 amino acids. V gave up 6 bases and J gave up 5 bases; unmatched junction bases: 11. This chain's CDR3 is CASSLRGDRGDQPQHF. In DNA form, the CDR3 reads TGTGCCAGCAGTCTTAGGGGCGACAGGGGGGATCAGCCCCAGCATTTT.

The chain uses TRBV5-1 and TRBJ2-7; 7 positions agree with TRBD1. This CDR3 has 15 residues. From germline, CDR1 is SGHRS and CDR2 YFSETQ. Losses at the gene ends were 3 bases for V and 4 bases for J; bases not matched to a gene: 10. CDR3: CASSSSQGSAYEQYF. DNA of the CDR3: TGCGCCAGCAGCTCTTCACAGGGGTCGGCTTACGAGCAGTACTTC. Complete variable domain (other parts from reference TRBV5-1 and TRBJ2-7): KAGVTQTPRYLIKTRGQQVTLSCSPISGHRSVSWYQQTPGQGLQFLFEYFSETQRNKGNFPGRFSGRQFSNSRSEMNVSTLELGDSALYLCASSSSQGSAYEQYFGPGTRLTVT.

The V call is TRBV7-9, the J call TRBJ2-1; 9 bases are a match to TRBD1. The V segment lost 1 base and the J segment 2 bases; nucleotides outside the gene matches: 3. Germline V gene sequence: CDR1 SEHNR, CDR2 FQNEAQ (reference sequence). The CDR3 contains 16 residues. This chain's CDR3 is CASSLVDRGAYNEQFF. The CDR3 nucleotides are TGTGCCAGCAGCTTAGTGGACAGGGGCGCCTACAATGAGCAGTTCTTC.

The chain combines TRBV4-3 with TRBJ2-7; TRBD1 agrees at 9 bases. The CDR3 consists of 16 residues. CDR1 LGHNA and CDR2 YSLEER come from the germline V gene. V shed 1 base and J 1 base; nucleotides not matched to a gene: 5. The CDR3 DNA follows: TGCGCCAGCAGCCAAGGCGCAGGGACAGGGTCCTACGAGCAGTACTTC. The encoded protein is CASSQGAGTGSYEQYF.

The DNA of the CDR3 is TGTGCCATCAGTGAGTCTGCGAACACCGGGGAGCTGTTTTTT. Translation gives CAISESANTGELFF. The V and J genes are TRBV10-3 and TRBJ2-2; no reliable D call. The CDR3 consists of 14 residues. V was cut by 0 bases and J by 0 bases, with 2 bases left in between. Per the germline V gene, CDR1 is ENHRY and CDR2 is SYGVKD.

The chain recombines TRBV28 with TRBJ1-1; D is perhaps TRBD1 (5 bases). This CDR3 spans 14 amino acids. The V gene's germline CDR1 is MDHEN and CDR2 SYDVKM. Trimming shortened V by 3 bases and J by 11 bases, and 19 bases separated the two germline ends. Here the CDR3 reads CASSFVAQAARAFF. The CDR3 DNA follows: TGTGCCAGCAGTTTCGTGGCACAGGCGGCCAGGGCTTTCTTT.

V gene TRBV6-5 combines with J gene TRBJ2-5; D gene ambiguous. The CDR3 consists of 12 residues. Trimming pared 6 bases from V and 3 bases from J, leaving 8 bases between. Germline V gene data show CDR1 as MNHEY and CDR2 as SVGAGI. CDR3 DNA sequence: TGTGCCAGCAGGTCGGATGAAGAGACCCAGTACTTC. Translated, it gives CASRSDEETQYF.

J is TRBJ2-7 and V is TRBV27; D remains ambiguous. The V gene lost 5 bases and the J gene lost 2 bases, with 13 bases spanning the gap. Germline CDR1 and CDR2: MNHEY and SMNVEV (reference sequence). CDR3 size: 14 residues. The CDR3 is CASSPPQRPYEQYF. DNA of the CDR3: TGTGCCAGCAGTCCCCCGCAGAGACCCTACGAGCAGTACTTC.